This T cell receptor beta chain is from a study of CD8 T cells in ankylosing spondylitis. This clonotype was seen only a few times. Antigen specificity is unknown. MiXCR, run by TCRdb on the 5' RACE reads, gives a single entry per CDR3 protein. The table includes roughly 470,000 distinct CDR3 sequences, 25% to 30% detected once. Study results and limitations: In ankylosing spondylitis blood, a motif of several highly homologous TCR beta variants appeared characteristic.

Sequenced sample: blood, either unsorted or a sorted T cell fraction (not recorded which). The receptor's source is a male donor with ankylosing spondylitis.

CDR3 amino acids: CASSHWRGQDNEKLFF. For the CDR3, the DNA is TGTGCCAGCAGCCACTGGAGGGGGCAGGATAATGAAAAACTGTTTTTT. This rearrangement joins TRBV3-1 to TRBJ1-4, with 7 bases lining up with TRBD1. There are 16 residues in the CDR3. The germline CDR1 and CDR2 sequences are LGHDT and YNNKEL (reference sequence). V lost 3 bases, J lost 4 bases, and 8 bases stayed unmatched.